A selection of T cell receptor beta chains follows, all from one sample in a study of memory CD4+ T cells and cytomegalovirus serostatus. The data were produced by immunoSEQ multiplex PCR, yet TCRdb's version contains in-frame clones alone and is incomplete. The sample has roughly 48,000 clones; approximately 82% are singletons. Sequencing input: memory CD4+ T cells from blood. The receptors come from an adult in good health and CMV-seropositive. Both conserved end residues are part of each CDR3. The order of the fields is J gene, D gene, V gene, clone size, CDR3 DNA, CDR3 protein. The D gene is left open where the match is weak. Not all rows give a size; the values are once, few, many and, for expanded clones, a class.

>TRBJ1-2|-|TRBV5-8|few
TGTGCCAGCAGCTTAGGCGTTGGGGACGTCTATGGCTACACCTTC
CASSLGVGDVYGYTF
>TRBJ1-3|-|TRBV7-7|-
TGTGCCAGCAGCCCTGGCCCCACGGGAAACACCATATATTTT
CASSPGPTGNTIYF
>TRBJ1-5|-|TRBV7-8|-
TGTGCCAGCAGCGAAGGAGGGAATAGCAATCAGCCCCAGCATTTT
CASSEGGNSNQPQHF
>TRBJ2-2|TRBD1|TRBV27|-
TGTGCCAGCTGGCCGGGACAGCACACCGGGGAGCTGTTTTTT
CASWPGQHTGELFF
>TRBJ2-5|TRBD2|TRBV5-1|-
TGCGCCAGCAGCACGAATAGCGGGGGGGACGAGACCCAGTACTTC
CASSTNSGGDETQYF
>TRBJ2-3|TRBD1|TRBV2|-
TGTGCCAGCAGTCCCCAGGGGGCTGGCACAGATACGCAGTATTTT
CASSPQGAGTDTQYF
>TRBJ1-2|-|TRBV4-3|few
TGCGCCAGCAGCCCCCACAGGGTTAACTATGGCTACACCTTC
CASSPHRVNYGYTF
>TRBJ1-6|-|TRBV7-9|-
TGTGCCAGCAGCCCCCAAGGACCCGGGAGCTCACCCCTCCACTTT
CASSPQGPGSSPLHF
>TRBJ1-2|TRBD1|TRBV28|-
TGTGCCAGCACGGCCGGGACAGGACGGCTATTGGGGTATGGCTACACCTTC
CASTAGTGRLLGYGYTF
>TRBJ2-2|TRBD1|TRBV7-2|-
TGTGCCAGCAGCTTAGCAGGGACAGGGAGAACCGGGGAGCTGTTTTTT
CASSLAGTGRTGELFF
>TRBJ1-1|-|TRBV5-5|-
TGTGCCAGCAGCTTAATACCGAACACTGAAGCTTTCTTT
CASSLIPNTEAFF
>TRBJ2-6|-|TRBV11-1|-
TGTGCCAGCAGCTTACGAGGGTCGGGGGCCAACGTCCTGACTTTC
CASSLRGSGANVLTF
>TRBJ1-2|TRBD1|TRBV28|-
TGTGCCAGCAGTTCAGGGACAGGTATCAAGGGCTACACCTTC
CASSSGTGIKGYTF
>TRBJ1-2|TRBD1|TRBV6-1|-
TGTGCCAGCAGTGCGCACTATTCAGGGGGCGGCTACACCTTC
CASSAHYSGGGYTF
>TRBJ2-1|TRBD2|TRBV6-5|-
TGTGCCAGCAGTTACTCGTCCCGGGGGGGCAGAAATGAGCAGTTCTTC
CASSYSSRGGRNEQFF
>TRBJ1-4|-|TRBV19|-
TGTGCCAGTAGTACCTACAGGATAAGAGGTGAAAAACTGTTTTTT
CASSTYRIRGEKLFF
>TRBJ2-7|-|TRBV6-5|-
TGTGCCAGCACTCGCAGGGGAGGCTCCTACGAGCAGTACTTC
CASTRRGGSYEQYF
>TRBJ1-5|-|TRBV2|-
TGTGCCAGCACGGGGAGCAATCAGCCCCAGCATTTT
CASTGSNQPQHF
>TRBJ1-1|TRBD1|TRBV25-1|few
TGTGCCAGCAGCCATCCGGGACAGGGTGCCACTGAAGCTTTCTTT
CASSHPGQGATEAFF
>TRBJ2-2|TRBD1|TRBV11-2|-
TGTGCCAGCAGCTCTTACAGGGGCGGGACCGGGGAGCTGTTTTTT
CASSSYRGGTGELFF
>TRBJ2-3|-|TRBV5-4|-
TGTGCCAGCAGCCCCCCCCGAGGGGTCACAGATACGCAGTATTTT
CASSPPRGVTDTQYF
>TRBJ1-2|-|TRBV9|few
TGTGCCAGCAGCCCCGGTGGGGGGCGGCGAGGCTACACCTTC
CASSPGGGRRGYTF